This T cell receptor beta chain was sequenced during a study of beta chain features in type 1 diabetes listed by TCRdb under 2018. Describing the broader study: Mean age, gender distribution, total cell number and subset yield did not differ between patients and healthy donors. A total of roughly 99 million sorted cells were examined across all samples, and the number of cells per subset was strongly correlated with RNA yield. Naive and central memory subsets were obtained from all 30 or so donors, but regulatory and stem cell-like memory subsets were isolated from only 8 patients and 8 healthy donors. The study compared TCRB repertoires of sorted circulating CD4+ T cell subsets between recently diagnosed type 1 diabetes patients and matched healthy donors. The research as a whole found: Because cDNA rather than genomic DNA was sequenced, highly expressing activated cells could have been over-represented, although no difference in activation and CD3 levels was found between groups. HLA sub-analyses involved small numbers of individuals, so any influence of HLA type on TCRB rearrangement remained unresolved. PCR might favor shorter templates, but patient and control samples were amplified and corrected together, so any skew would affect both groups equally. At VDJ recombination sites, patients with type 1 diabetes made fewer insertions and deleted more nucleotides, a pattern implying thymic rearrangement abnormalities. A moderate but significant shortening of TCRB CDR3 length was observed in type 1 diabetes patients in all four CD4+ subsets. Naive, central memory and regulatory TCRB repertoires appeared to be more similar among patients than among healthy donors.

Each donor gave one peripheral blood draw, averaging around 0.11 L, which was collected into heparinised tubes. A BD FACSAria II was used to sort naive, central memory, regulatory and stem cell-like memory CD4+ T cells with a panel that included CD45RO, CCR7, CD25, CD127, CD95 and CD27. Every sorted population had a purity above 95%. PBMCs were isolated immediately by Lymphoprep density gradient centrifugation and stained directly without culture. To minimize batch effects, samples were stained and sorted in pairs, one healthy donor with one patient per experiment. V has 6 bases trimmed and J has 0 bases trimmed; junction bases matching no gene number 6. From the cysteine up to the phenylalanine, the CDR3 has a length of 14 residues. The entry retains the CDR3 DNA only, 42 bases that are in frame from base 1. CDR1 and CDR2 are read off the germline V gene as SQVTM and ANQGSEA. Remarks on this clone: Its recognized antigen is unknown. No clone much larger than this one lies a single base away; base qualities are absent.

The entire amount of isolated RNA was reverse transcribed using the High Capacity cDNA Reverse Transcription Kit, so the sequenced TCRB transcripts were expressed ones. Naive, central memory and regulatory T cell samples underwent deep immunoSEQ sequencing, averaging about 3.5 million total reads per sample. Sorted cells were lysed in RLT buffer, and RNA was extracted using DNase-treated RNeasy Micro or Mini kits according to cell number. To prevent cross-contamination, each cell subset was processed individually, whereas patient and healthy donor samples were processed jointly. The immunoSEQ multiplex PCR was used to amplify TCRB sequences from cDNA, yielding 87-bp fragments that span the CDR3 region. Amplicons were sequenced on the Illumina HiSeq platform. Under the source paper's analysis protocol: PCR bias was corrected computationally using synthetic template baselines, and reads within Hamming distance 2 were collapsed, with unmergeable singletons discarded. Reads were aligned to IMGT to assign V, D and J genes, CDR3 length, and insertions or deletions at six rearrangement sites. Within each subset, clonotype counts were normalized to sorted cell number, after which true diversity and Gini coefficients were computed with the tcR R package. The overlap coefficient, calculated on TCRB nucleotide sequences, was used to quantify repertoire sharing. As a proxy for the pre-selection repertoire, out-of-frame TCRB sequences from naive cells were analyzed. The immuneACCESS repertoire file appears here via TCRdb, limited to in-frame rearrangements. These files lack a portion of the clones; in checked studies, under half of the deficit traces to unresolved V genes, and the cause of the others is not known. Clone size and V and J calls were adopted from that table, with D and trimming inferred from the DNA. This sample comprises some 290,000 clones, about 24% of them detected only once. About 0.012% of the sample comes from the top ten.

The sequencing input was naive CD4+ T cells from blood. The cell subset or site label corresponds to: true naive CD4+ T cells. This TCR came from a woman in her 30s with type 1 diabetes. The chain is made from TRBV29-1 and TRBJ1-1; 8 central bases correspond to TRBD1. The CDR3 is CSVDPGQVNTEAFF. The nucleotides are TGCAGCGTGGATCCGGGACAGGTGAACACTGAAGCTTTCTTT.